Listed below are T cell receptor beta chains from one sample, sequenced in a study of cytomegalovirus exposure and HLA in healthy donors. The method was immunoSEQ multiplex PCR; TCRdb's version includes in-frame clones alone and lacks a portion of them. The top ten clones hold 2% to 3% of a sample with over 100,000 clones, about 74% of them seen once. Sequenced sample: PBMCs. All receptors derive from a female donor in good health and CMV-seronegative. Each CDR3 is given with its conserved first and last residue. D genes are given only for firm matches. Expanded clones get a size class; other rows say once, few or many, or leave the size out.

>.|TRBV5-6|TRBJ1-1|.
CASSFNPGSTEAFF
TGTGCCAGCAGCTTTAACCCGGGTAGCACTGAAGCTTTCTTT
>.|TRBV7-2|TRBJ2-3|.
CASSSLSWTQYF
TGTGCCAGCAGCTCACTAAGTTGGACGCAGTATTTT
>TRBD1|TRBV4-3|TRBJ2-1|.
CASSQAWGQGNEQFF
TGCGCCAGCAGCCAAGCTTGGGGACAGGGGAATGAGCAGTTCTTC
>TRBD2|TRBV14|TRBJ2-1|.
CASSPPAGGGPYNEQFF
TGTGCCAGCAGCCCACCCGCGGGGGGGGGCCCATACAATGAGCAGTTCTTC
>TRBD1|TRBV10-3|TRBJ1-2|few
CAISMDRGRGYTF
TGTGCCATCAGTATGGACAGGGGGCGAGGCTACACCTTC
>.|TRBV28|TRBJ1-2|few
CASSLPTGERGYTF
TGTGCCAGCAGTTTGCCAACAGGAGAACGTGGCTACACCTTC
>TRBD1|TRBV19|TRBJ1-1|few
CASSTYRGRTEAFF
TGTGCCAGTAGTACATACAGGGGGCGGACTGAAGCTTTCTTT
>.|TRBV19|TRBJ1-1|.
CASSIAGGGTEAFF
TGTGCCAGTAGTATTGCCGGGGGAGGCACTGAAGCTTTCTTT
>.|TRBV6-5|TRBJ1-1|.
CASFFTGYDTEAFF
TGTGCCAGCTTTTTTACAGGGTATGACACTGAAGCTTTCTTT
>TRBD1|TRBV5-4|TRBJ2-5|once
CASSWTGVETQYF
TGTGCCAGCAGCTGGACAGGGGTGGAGACCCAGTACTTC
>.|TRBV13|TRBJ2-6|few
CASSFWRGSGSGANVLTF
TGTGCCAGCAGCTTTTGGAGGGGATCAGGCTCTGGGGCCAACGTCCTGACTTTC
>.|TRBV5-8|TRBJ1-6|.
CASSSGGSSYNSPLHF
TGTGCCAGCAGCTCGGGGGGGAGCTCCTATAATTCACCCCTCCACTTT